This TCR beta chain was captured by sequencing in a study of monozygotic twins with cystic fibrosis. Overall study context: Libraries were built from around 3 micrograms of fragmented DNA using approximately 15 PCR cycles.

On this clone: The antigen is undetermined.

Study-wide results and caveats: Unrelated CF individuals shared fewer identical clonotypes than monozygotic CF twins. Shared CDR3 numbers were not associated with age, concordance or severity.

Produced via immunoSEQ multiplex PCR; TCRdb's table is partial and in-frame only. The table has under 30,000 clones, roughly nine tenths seen once. V lost 6 bases and J 0 bases, leaving 15 bases between the germline ends. The CDR3 covers 15 residues. CDR1 is SQVTM and CDR2 is ANQGSEA in the germline V gene. The sample comprised blood. This chain joins TRBV29-1 and TRBJ2-1; D ambiguous. The TCR comes from a girl aged 2 to 10 with cystic fibrosis. CDR3 nucleotide sequence: TGCAGCGTCACTGGCCACCCGAGCTCCTACAATGAGCAGTTCTTC. Residues: CSVTGHPSSYNEQFF.